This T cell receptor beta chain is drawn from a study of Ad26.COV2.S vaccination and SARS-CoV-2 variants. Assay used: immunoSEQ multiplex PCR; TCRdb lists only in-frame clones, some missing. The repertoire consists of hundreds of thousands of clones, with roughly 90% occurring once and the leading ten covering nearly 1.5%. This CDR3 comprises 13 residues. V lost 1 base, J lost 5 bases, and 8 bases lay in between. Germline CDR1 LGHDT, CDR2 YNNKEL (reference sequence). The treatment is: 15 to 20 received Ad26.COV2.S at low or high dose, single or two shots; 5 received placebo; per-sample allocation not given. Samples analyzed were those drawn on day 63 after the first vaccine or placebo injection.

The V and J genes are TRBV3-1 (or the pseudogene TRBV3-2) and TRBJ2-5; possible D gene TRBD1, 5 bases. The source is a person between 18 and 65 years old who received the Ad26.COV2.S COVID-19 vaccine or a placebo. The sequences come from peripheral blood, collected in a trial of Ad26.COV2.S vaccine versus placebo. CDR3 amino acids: CASSQVGLETQYF. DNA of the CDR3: TGTGCCAGCAGCCAAGTGGGGCTCGAGACCCAGTACTTC.